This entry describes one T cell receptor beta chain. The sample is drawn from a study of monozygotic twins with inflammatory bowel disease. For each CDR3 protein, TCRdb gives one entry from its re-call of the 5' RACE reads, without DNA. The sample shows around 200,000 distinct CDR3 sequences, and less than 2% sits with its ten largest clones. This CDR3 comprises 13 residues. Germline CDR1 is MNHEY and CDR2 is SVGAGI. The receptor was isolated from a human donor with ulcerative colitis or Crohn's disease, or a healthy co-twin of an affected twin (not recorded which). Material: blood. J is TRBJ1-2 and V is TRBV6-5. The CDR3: CASSSMTGSGYTF.